One sample yielded the 21 T cell receptor beta chains listed below, sequenced in a study of blood T cell repertoires in COVID-19. Produced via immunoSEQ multiplex PCR; TCRdb's table is partial and in-frame only. This table has about 70,000 clones, about 80% appearing once. The specimen sequenced was peripheral blood. The receptors were gathered from a man under 40 with COVID-19, enrolled during active disease.

This chain joins TRBV7-2 and TRBJ1-1, with D unclear. This CDR3 region has 15 residues. The V gene lost 5 bases and the J gene lost 1 base, with 14 bases spanning the gap. The germline CDR1 and CDR2 sequences are SGHTA and FQGNSA. The CDR3 DNA sequence: TGTGCCAGCAGCCGGGATAGGACGGAGAACACTGAAGCTTTCTTT. This encodes CASSRDRTENTEAFF.

In DNA, the CDR3 is TGCGCCAGCAGCTTGGGGCCAGCGGGGACCAACTACGAGCAGTACTTC. This codes for CASSLGPAGTNYEQYF. The rearrangement joins TRBV5-1 to TRBJ2-7, with TRBD2 identical over 7 bases. CDR3 length: 16 amino acids. Per germline, CDR1 SGHRS and CDR2 YFSETQ. The J segment lost 3 bases and the V segment lost 0 bases, leaving 9 bases of the junction unmatched.

This chain joins TRBV6-5 and TRBJ2-1; no reliable D call. Germline CDR1 is MNHEY and CDR2 is SVGAGI. This CDR3 comprises 12 residues. Trimming removed 3 bases from V and 6 bases from J, with 6 bases in between. The CDR3 sequence: CASSYEFNEQFF. CDR3 sequence (DNA): TGTGCCAGCAGTTATGAGTTCAATGAGCAGTTCTTC.

The chain couples TRBV5-1 to TRBJ1-2; a weak D match, TRBD1 (6 bases). Trimming cost V 0 bases and J 0 bases, with 6 bases left between them. Germline assignment: CDR1 SGHRS and CDR2 YFSETQ. This CDR3 region has 14 residues. The CDR3 reads CASSLGTANYGYTF. CDR3 sequence (DNA): TGCGCCAGCAGCTTGGGGACAGCTAACTATGGCTACACCTTC.

For the CDR3, the DNA is TGTGCCAGCAGTCTATTGGGCAGGGAAGGCTACACCTTC. Amino acids: CASSLLGREGYTF. This rearrangement joins TRBV28 to TRBJ1-2, with D possibly matching TRBD1 (5 bases). The V end was cut by 5 bases, the J end by 8 bases, with 15 bases between. Germline CDR1 is MDHEN and CDR2 is SYDVKM. This CDR3 is 13 amino acids long.

The rearrangement links TRBV7-3 to TRBJ2-2; 8 bases fit TRBD2. CDR1 is SGHTA, CDR2 FQGTGA, per germline. The CDR3 totals 16 residues. The V gene end was trimmed by 6 bases and the J gene end by 2 bases; junction bases not matched to a gene: 8. This chain's CDR3 is CASRETAGANTGELFF. The DNA for the CDR3 is TGTGCCAGCAGAGAAACAGCGGGAGCAAACACCGGGGAGCTGTTTTTT.

Judged by abundance, this clone is medium-sized. The chain employs TRBV27 and TRBJ2-7, with D tentatively TRBD1 (6 bases). The germline V gene has CDR1 MNHEY and CDR2 SMNVEV (reference sequence). V was cut by 3 bases and J by 0 bases, with 12 bases left in between. The CDR3 loop spans 15 amino acids. CDR3 sequence: CASSFKRQASYEQYF. CDR3 nucleotides: TGTGCCAGCAGTTTCAAGAGACAGGCCTCCTACGAGCAGTACTTC.

This rearrangement joins TRBV20-1 to TRBJ2-7, with D perhaps given as TRBD1 or TRBD2 (6 bases each). Looked up from germline, CDR1 is DFQATT and CDR2 is SNEGSKA (reference sequence). The CDR3 length is 12 residues. V was cut by 5 bases and J by 4 bases, with 12 bases left in between. CDR3 amino acids: CSAGEGGYEQYF. In DNA form, the CDR3 reads TGCAGTGCTGGTGAGGGGGGATACGAGCAGTACTTC.

J is TRBJ2-1 and V is TRBV7-9; no definite D call. The germline gives CDR1 SEHNR, CDR2 FQNEAQ (reference sequence). Trimming shortened V by 1 base and J by 0 bases, and 10 bases separated the two germline ends. The CDR3 is 16 residues long. CDR3 bases: TGTGCCAGCAGCTTAGTCCGCGGTTACTCCTACAATGAGCAGTTCTTC. Its translation is CASSLVRGYSYNEQFF.

This clone was seen just once. This sequence joins TRBV7-9 and TRBJ1-1; tentative D call: TRBD1 (5 bases). The germline V gene has CDR1 SEHNR and CDR2 FQNEAQ (reference sequence). The V end was cut by 1 base, the J end by 4 bases, with 7 bases between. The CDR3 has 13 amino acids. The CDR3 is CASSLEQATEAFF. The CDR3 DNA follows: TGTGCCAGCAGCTTAGAACAGGCCACTGAAGCTTTCTTT. Variable domain in full (rest from reference TRBV7-9 and TRBJ1-1): DTGVSQNPRHKITKRGQNVTFRCDPISEHNRLYWYRQTLGQGPEFLTYFQNEAQLEKSRLLSDRFSAERPKGSFSTLEIQRTEQGDSAMYLCASSLEQATEAFFGQGTRLTVV.

The chain employs TRBV5-1 and TRBJ2-7, with 9 positions matching TRBD2. V gave up 3 bases and J gave up 4 bases; unmatched junction bases: 5. The length of the CDR3 is 14 residues. CDR1 and CDR2 from the germline V gene are SGHRS and YFSETQ. CDR3 region: CASSSGLAPYEQYF. The CDR3, as DNA: TGCGCCAGCAGCTCCGGACTAGCGCCATACGAGCAGTACTTC.

About this clone: The junction departs from the called germline gene at one end, perhaps through a read error. This chain connects TRBV5-1 to TRBJ1-2; maybe TRBD1 (6 bases). The germline CDR1 and CDR2 sequences are SGHRS and YFSETQ. The CDR3 runs 14 residues. CDR3 in amino acids: CARSPGGAWDGYTF. The DNA for the CDR3 is TGCGCCCGCAGCCCGGGGGGGGCATGGGATGGCTACACCTTC. The full variable domain, in which reference TRBV5-1 and TRBJ1-2 provide the parts outside the CDR3, is KAGVTQTPRYLIKTRGQQVTLSCSPISGHRSVSWYQQTPGQGLQFLFEYFSETQRNKGNFPGRFSGRQFSNSRSEMNVSTLELGDSALYLCARSPGGAWDGYTFGSGTRLTVV.

CDR3 nucleotides: TGTGCAAGTCGCTTAGAGGGGACAGGGAACTACGAGCAGTACTTC. Translating gives CASRLEGTGNYEQYF. The chain joins TRBV12-2 to TRBJ2-7; the DNA was not compared with TRBD1, the D call given in the table. TRBV12-2 is a recognized pseudogene. The CDR3 loop spans 15 amino acids.

The CDR3 sequence is CATSRREGLADTQYF. CDR3 bases: TGTGCCACCAGTAGGCGGGAGGGCCTAGCAGATACGCAGTATTTT. The chain couples TRBV24-1 to TRBJ2-3; 9 nucleotides align to TRBD2. The CDR3 is 15 amino acids. With V trimmed by 6 bases and J by 4 bases, 7 bases remained unmatched. CDR1 and CDR2 (germline): KGHDR, SFDVKD.

The chain joins TRBV6-1 to TRBJ1-4; D is ambiguous. This CDR3 is 12 amino acids long. CDR1 MNHNS and CDR2 SASEGT come from the germline V gene. V gave up 3 bases and J gave up 6 bases, with 5 bases separating them. CDR3 nucleotides: TGTGCCAGCAGTGACCTACATGAAAAACTGTTTTTT. It translates to CASSDLHEKLFF.

The genes are TRBV2 and TRBJ2-1; TRBD2 agrees at 7 bases. V shed 1 base, J shed 7 bases, and the junction held 10 bases outside the gene matches. CDR1 is SNHLY, CDR2 FYNNEI, per germline. The CDR3 consists of 16 residues. In DNA, the CDR3 is TGTGCCAGCAGTGAAGGGCTAGCGGAGAGGGGAAATGAGCAGTTCTTC. Translating it yields CASSEGLAERGNEQFF.

This clone was found a few times. J is TRBJ2-3 and V is TRBV6-5; no firm D call. This CDR3 region has 13 residues. CDR1 is MNHEY and CDR2 is SVGAGI in the germline V gene. The ends were cut back, 0 bases at V and 6 bases at J, with 7 bases in the middle. CDR3 loop: CASSYSKRDTQYF. The DNA for the CDR3 is TGTGCCAGCAGTTACTCGAAGAGGGATACGCAGTATTTT.

V and J are TRBV3-1 (or the pseudogene TRBV3-2) and TRBJ2-6, with D tentatively TRBD2 (5 bases). The CDR3 covers 16 residues. Germline CDR1 and CDR2: LGHDT and YNNKEL (reference sequence). The ends were cut back, 4 bases at V and 0 bases at J, with 10 bases in the middle. CDR3 amino acids: CASSPGGRSGANVLTF. The CDR3 coding sequence is TGTGCCAGCAGCCCGGGCGGGCGCTCTGGGGCCAACGTCCTGACTTTC.

Only a few counts were recorded for this clone. The chain carries TRBV6-5 and TRBJ2-3; TRBD2 matches at 9 bases. V shed 6 bases, J shed 4 bases, and the junction held 2 bases outside the gene matches. This CDR3 has 13 amino acids. Germline-derived CDR1 and CDR2 are MNHEY and SVGAGI. The CDR3 bases are TGTGCCAGCAGCGGACTAGCGCCAGATACGCAGTATTTT. It yields the protein CASSGLAPDTQYF.

This chain connects TRBV18 to TRBJ1-1; tentative D call: TRBD1 (6 bases). V shed 3 bases and J shed 10 bases, with 18 bases lying between them. This CDR3 comprises 14 residues. The V gene's germline CDR1 is KGHSH and CDR2 LQKENI. CDR3: CASSPPYGTLIAFF. CDR3 nucleotides: TGTGCCAGCTCACCCCCTTACGGGACACTGATAGCTTTCTTT.

The chain links TRBV6-6 to TRBJ1-5, with TRBD1 as a possible D gene (6 bases). The CDR3 has 16 amino acids. In germline, CDR1 is MNHNY, CDR2 SVGAGI (reference sequence). Trimming cost V 0 bases and J 2 bases, with 11 bases left between them. The CDR3 here is CASSYSQGSGNQPQHF. CDR3 bases: TGTGCCAGCAGTTACTCGCAGGGGTCGGGCAATCAGCCCCAGCATTTT.